This T cell receptor (beta chain) was recovered during a study of OX40 agonist ivuxolimab in advanced cancers. Overall study results and limits: Clonal expansion was seen in CD4+ and CD8+ blood T cells by week 6 at 0.1 to 3.0 mg/kg.

Only in-frame clones appear in the TCRdb table, and some are missing; sequencing was by immunoSEQ multiplex PCR. The sample yields fewer than 90,000 clones, 75% to 90% seen once. Concerning this clone itself: Antigen specificity is unknown. The junction differs from germline at one of its ends, possibly a read error.

CDR3 size: 15 residues. The V gene's germline CDR1 is MGHDK and CDR2 SYGVNS. Source: CD4+ or CD8+ T cells sorted from blood, taken in a trial of the OX40 agonist ivuxolimab. The chain uses TRBV25-1 and TRBJ2-4, with D possibly being TRBD2 (7 bases). This clonotype was sampled from an adult with an advanced solid tumor such as melanoma, head and neck, liver or kidney cancer. In DNA form, the CDR3 reads TGTGCCTGCAGCCCCCGGGGGGCCGCCAAAAACATTCAGTACTTC. It specifies CACSPRGAAKNIQYF.